These 3 T cell receptor beta chains came from one sample sequenced in a study of CD8+ T cells in alopecia areata listed by TCRdb under 2018. The receptor library was made with the immunoSEQ multiplex PCR assay. RNA was extracted from all samples and reverse transcribed into cDNA as template for TCR sequencing. TCRdb carries this immuneACCESS record with in-frame sequences only. Its versions omit some clonotypes, under half of them owing to an unresolved V gene in the studies checked, with the rest unexplained. Recorded for this sample are under 200,000 clones; approximately 62% of them occurred a single time. The top ten clonotypes cover 12% to 15% of the sample. The sample's time point label, in plain terms: about 25 weeks on oral tofacitinib. The intended sense of this specimen's treatment or condition label: oral pan-JAK inhibitor, 5-10 mg twice daily. The sequences come from CD4+ T cells sorted from blood, collected at week 24, from a patient treated with tofacitinib. The receptor source for this set is a human donor with alopecia areata.

The chain couples TRBV2 to TRBJ1-1; D unclear. The V end was cut by 3 bases, the J end by 2 bases, with 4 bases between. This CDR3 comprises 12 residues. Germline loops: CDR1 SNHLY, CDR2 FYNNEI. CDR3 region: CASSEENTEAFF. The CDR3, as DNA: TGTGCCAGCAGTGAGGAAAACACTGAAGCTTTCTTT. Using reference TRBV2 and TRBJ1-1 for the parts outside the CDR3, the full variable domain is EPEVTQTPSHQVTQMGQEVILRCVPISNHLYFYWYRQILGQKVEFLVSFYNNEISEKSEIFDDQFSVERPDGSNFTLKIRSTKLEDSAMYFCASSEENTEAFFGQGTRLTVV.

This clone showed up just a few times. This chain joins TRBV5-1 and TRBJ2-3; maybe TRBD1 (5 bases). Trimming shortened V by 5 bases and J by 1 base, and 17 bases separated the two germline ends. CDR1 SGHRS and CDR2 YFSETQ come from the germline V gene. The CDR3 runs 16 residues. CDR3 loop: CASRPGQLGGTDTQYF. The CDR3 region has the DNA TGCGCCAGCAGACCCGGCCAGTTAGGGGGCACAGATACGCAGTATTTT.

The J gene is TRBJ1-1, the V gene TRBV30; 8 positions agree with TRBD1. Trimming cost V 3 bases and J 5 bases; bases outside gene matches: 5. The CDR3 runs 13 residues. Germline values: CDR1 GTSNPN, CDR2 SVGIG (reference sequence). CDR3 in DNA: TGTGCCTGGAGCAGGACAGGGTTTACTGAAGCTTTCTTT. This translates into CAWSRTGFTEAFF.